This T cell receptor (beta chain) was captured by sequencing in a study of T cell responses to AZD1222 COVID-19 vaccine. Study-level results: Reports indicate that nearly half of spike-specific TCRs are directed at unmutated variant regions. The span of vaccine-associated CD4 TCRs extended across spike, with dominance at 160-218 and 743-854.

Measured with immunoSEQ multiplex PCR; TCRdb has only the in-frame clones, and not every one. Here the sample spans 110,000 or so clones, about 91% being singletons. The ends were cut back, 5 bases at V and 4 bases at J, with 15 bases in the middle. CDR1 is SGHAT, CDR2 FQDESV, per germline (reference sequence). This CDR3 is 14 amino acids long. The count of this clone is one. Its antigen remains unknown. This sequence was found in an adult who received the AZD1222 COVID-19 vaccine. The specimen comprised peripheral blood, sampled 28 days after the second AZD1222 dose. The chain joins TRBV11-1 to TRBJ2-7, with D possibly matching TRBD2 (7 bases). CDR3: CASSRGGLVYEQYF. CDR3 sequence (DNA): TGTGCCAGCAGCAGGGGGGGCCTTGTGTACGAGCAGTACTTC.